These 24 T cell receptor beta chains were all obtained from the same sample, sequenced in a study of CD8 T cells in ankylosing spondylitis. Study-level points and caveats: One TCR beta motif, made up of roughly 8 highly homologous variants, appeared characteristic of ankylosing spondylitis blood.

Each CDR3 protein gets one entry after TCRdb re-called the 5' RACE reads with MiXCR. The table records about 90,000 distinct CDR3 sequences, roughly 10% of them present only once. The antigens of these receptors remain unknown. Input material: blood, either unsorted or a sorted T cell fraction (not recorded which). The receptors come from a male donor with ankylosing spondylitis.

This clonotype has more than one count but fewer than ten. The chain links TRBV6-1 to TRBJ2-1, with D tentatively TRBD1 (6 bases). This CDR3 comprises 15 residues. V lost 5 bases and J lost 3, with 14 bases in between. Per germline, CDR1 MNHNS and CDR2 SASEGT. CDR3 sequence reads: CASSTGTPFYNEQFF. In nucleotides, the CDR3 is TGTGCCAGCAGTACCGGGACACCCTTCTACAATGAGCAGTTCTTC.

This clonotype was picked up many times. This chain connects TRBV19 to TRBJ1-1, with 8 bases identical to TRBD1. The CDR3 loop spans 17 amino acids. Per the germline V gene, CDR1 is LNHDA and CDR2 is SQIVND (reference sequence). V was clipped by 0 bases and J by 5 bases; unmatched bases: 11. Written as DNA, the CDR3 is TGTGCCAGTAGTATAGATTCCCTGGGACAGGCGGCGACTGAAGCTTTCTTT. It specifies CASSIDSLGQAATEAFF.

Of note for this clonotype: This may come from a read error, since a much larger clone is one base off. The chain carries TRBV13 and TRBJ2-3, with D possibly TRBD2 on 7 matching bases. CDR3 length equals 15 residues. Trimming removed 2 bases from V and 6 bases from J, with 15 bases in between. Germline loops: CDR1 PRHDT, CDR2 FYEKMQ (reference sequence). In nucleotides, the CDR3 is TGTGCCAGCAGCTTAAGCCGAGGGGGGGCCGATACGCAGTATTTT. It translates to CASSLSRGGADTQYF.

The chain has TRBV12-3 or TRBV12-4 and TRBJ2-7, with D perhaps matching TRBD1 or TRBD2 (5 bases each). This CDR3 is built from 16 residues. V was clipped by 7 bases and J by 0 bases, with 19 bases between them. In DNA, the CDR3 is TGTGCCAGCACCTTCGGGGCGCAGCGAAGCTCCTACGAGCAGTACTTC. Its protein is CASTFGAQRSSYEQYF.

This clonotype was counted many times. V gene TRBV27 combines with J gene TRBJ1-5; the D is unclear. Looked up from germline, CDR1 is MNHEY and CDR2 is SMNVEV (reference sequence). Trimming removed 5 bases from V and 0 bases from J, with 11 bases in between. CDR3 size: 15 residues. CDR3 DNA: TGTGCCAGCAGTGAAACCCCTTATAGCAATCAGCCCCAGCATTTT. Translated, it gives CASSETPYSNQPQHF.

The J gene is TRBJ1-1, the V gene TRBV5-4, with a possible D match to TRBD1 (5 bases). V was trimmed by 3 bases and J by 5 bases, leaving 14 bases between them. This CDR3 has 14 amino acids. Looked up from germline, CDR1 is SGHNT and CDR2 is YYREEE (reference sequence). In DNA form, the CDR3 reads TGTGCCAGCAGCTCCCTCAGTGGGGGGACTGAAGCTTTCTTT. Its protein product is CASSSLSGGTEAFF.

The chain is built from TRBV27 and TRBJ2-7; TRBD1 matches at 7 bases. Per germline, CDR1 MNHEY and CDR2 SMNVEV (reference sequence). This CDR3 has 16 amino acids. Unmatched junction bases numbered 12, after V lost 5 bases and J lost 2 bases. The CDR3 sequence is CASSLNTGTVTYEQYF. The CDR3 DNA reads as TGTGCCAGCAGTCTCAATACCGGGACAGTGACCTACGAGCAGTACTTC.

This clonotype was seen a few times. This chain links TRBV11-2 with TRBJ1-2, with D possibly being TRBD1 (5 bases). Trimming took off 6 bases at V and 6 bases at J, with 14 bases between the two ends. CDR3 size: 13 residues. Germline V gene data show CDR1 as SGHAT and CDR2 as FQNNGV. CDR3 coding DNA: TGTGCCAGCAGTCCGATCGACAGCAATGGCTACACCTTC. Amino acids: CASSPIDSNGYTF.

There are a few counts of this clonotype. With a much larger clone just one base away, this may be a read error. The V and J genes are TRBV20-1 and TRBJ2-5; TRBD1 aligns across 8 bases. The CDR3 is made up of 16 amino acids. Germline V CDR1 and CDR2: DFQATT, SNEGSKA (reference sequence). CDR3 amino acids: CSTSPPWGQAEETQYF. CDR3 in DNA: TGCAGTACTAGCCCCCCGTGGGGACAGGCCGAAGAGACCCAGTACTTC.

At least ten counts were recorded for this clonotype. The CDR3 here is CASSETSDYEQYF. The DNA of the CDR3 is TGCGCCAGCAGTGAGACTAGCGACTACGAGCAGTACTTC. The V and J genes are TRBV10-2 and TRBJ2-7; 7 nucleotides line up with TRBD2. The junction had 1 base not matched to a gene; V was cut back by 2 bases and J by 3 bases. Germline-derived CDR1 and CDR2 are WSHSY and SAAADI. This CDR3 is built from 13 residues.

This clonotype appeared many times. The chain links TRBV10-2 to TRBJ2-5; D assignment may be TRBD1 or TRBD2 (5 bases each). The CDR3 loop spans 16 amino acids. The germline CDR1 and CDR2 sequences are WSHSY and SAAADI. Trimming shortened V by 6 bases and J by 2 bases, and 19 bases separated the two germline ends. Written as DNA, the CDR3 is TGCGCCAGCAGGGGACCTGACGATAGGTGGCAAGAGACCCAGTACTTC. This sequence encodes CASRGPDDRWQETQYF.

This clonotype turned up a few times. This chain connects TRBV5-1 to TRBJ2-7, with 11 bases lining up with TRBD2. The CDR3 is made up of 16 amino acids. The trim removed 1 base at V and 7 bases at J, leaving 10 bases unmatched. Germline CDR1 reads SGHRS; CDR2 reads YFSETQ. The CDR3, as DNA: TGCGCCAGCAGCTTGAAAGGGACTAGCGGCGAGATGGAGCAGTACTTC. The encoded protein is CASSLKGTSGEMEQYF.

This sequence joins TRBV7-9 and TRBJ2-1; 8 bases fit TRBD2. CDR1 and CDR2 from the germline V gene are SEHNR and FQNEAQ (reference sequence). CDR3 size: 16 residues. V lost 6 bases, J lost 7 bases, and 14 bases stayed unmatched. The CDR3 here is CASSPRGLASLNEQFF. The CDR3 coding sequence is TGTGCCAGCAGTCCTAGAGGACTAGCTAGTTTAAATGAGCAGTTCTTC.

This clonotype was recorded at least ten times. This chain links TRBV7-9 with TRBJ2-1, with 14 bases identical to TRBD2. Germline V gene data show CDR1 as SEHNR and CDR2 as FQNEAQ (reference sequence). CDR3 length: 16 amino acids. After removal of 3 bases from V and 8 bases from J, the junction contained 6 bases not matched to a gene. The CDR3 DNA is TGTGCCAGCAGCTTTACCCAGACTAGCGGGAGGGATGAGCAGTTCTTC. Translated: CASSFTQTSGRDEQFF.

This chain links TRBV11-2 with TRBJ2-1; TRBD2 might be the D (5 bases). Trimming left V 0 bases short and J 3 bases short, with 9 bases between. This CDR3 has 15 residues. Germline CDR1 and CDR2: SGHAT and FQNNGV. The CDR3: CASSLEAELYNEQFF. CDR3 DNA sequence: TGTGCCAGCAGCTTAGAAGCGGAACTCTACAATGAGCAGTTCTTC.

This clonotype is medium-sized (0.01 to 0.1%) by share. This chain uses TRBV4-1 with TRBJ1-5; D gene ambiguous. The CDR3 is 15 residues long. Trimming left V 1 base short and J 1 base short, with 8 bases between. Germline CDR1 MGHRA, CDR2 YSYEKL. The CDR3 here is CASSQVVGSNQPQHF. The DNA for the CDR3 is TGCGCCAGCAGCCAAGTGGTGGGCAGCAATCAGCCCCAGCATTTT.

This clonotype was counted only a few times. This chain uses TRBV12-3 or TRBV12-4 with TRBJ2-3; either TRBD1 or TRBD2 may supply D (5 bases each). V was shortened by 5 bases and J by 8 bases, with 20 bases between the two germline ends. The CDR3 runs 15 residues. The CDR3 spells CASSPLNQGDPTQYF. The CDR3 DNA reads TGTGCCAGCAGTCCACTTAACCAAGGGGACCCTACGCAGTATTTT.

This clonotype was detected only a few times. This sequence joins TRBV27 and TRBJ1-1, with no clear D. The V and J ends lost 3 bases and 0 bases respectively, with 17 bases between them. This CDR3 comprises 17 residues. Germline V gene lookup returns CDR1 MNHEY and CDR2 SMNVEV (reference sequence). The DNA of the CDR3 is TGTGCCAGCAGTTTCCTAACCCCGAATGGGATGAACACTGAAGCTTTCTTT. Protein sequence: CASSFLTPNGMNTEAFF.

In its sample, this clonotype was seen many times. The V and J genes are TRBV7-9 and TRBJ2-1; tentatively, D is TRBD1 (6 bases). Germline CDR1 reads SEHNR; CDR2 reads FQNEAQ (reference sequence). The germline V and J ends were trimmed by 0 bases and 2 bases, with 8 bases remaining between them. This CDR3 contains 15 residues. CDR3 sequence (DNA): TGTGCCAGCAGCTTAGCGCAGGGGACCTACAATGAGCAGTTCTTC. Encoded protein: CASSLAQGTYNEQFF.

This clonotype was seen only a few times. The chain is built from TRBV19 and TRBJ2-2; possibly TRBD1 or TRBD2 for D (6 bases each). Trimming stripped 5 bases from V and 1 base from J, with 8 bases between. The length of the CDR3 is 14 residues. Germline CDR1 is LNHDA and CDR2 is SQIVND (reference sequence). The CDR3 nucleotides read TGTGCCAGTAGTGCGGGACAGAACACCGGGGAGCTGTTTTTT. Amino acids: CASSAGQNTGELFF.

V gene TRBV2 combines with J gene TRBJ2-1; a weak D match, TRBD2 (5 bases). Between the trimmed V and J ends, which lost 8 bases and 8 bases, there was a span of 19 bases. The CDR3 runs 14 residues. CDR1 is SNHLY and CDR2 is FYNNEI in the germline V gene. The CDR3 bases are TGTGCCAGCTTTCGGGGAATGGGTCCGGATGAGCAGTTCTTC. It yields the protein CASFRGMGPDEQFF. Full variable domain (remainder filled in from reference TRBV2 and TRBJ2-1): EPEVTQTPSHQVTQMGQEVILRCVPISNHLYFYWYRQILGQKVEFLVSFYNNEISEKSEIFDDQFSVERPDGSNFTLKIRSTKLEDSAMYFCASFRGMGPDEQFFGPGTRLTVL.

V and J are TRBV7-8 and TRBJ2-5; either TRBD1 or TRBD2 may fit D (5 bases each). The CDR3 covers 15 residues. Germline loops: CDR1 SGHVS, CDR2 FQNEAQ. V was clipped by 5 bases and J by 5 bases, with 18 bases between them. The CDR3 is CASSPVVTWGETQYF. The CDR3 nucleotides are TGTGCCAGCAGCCCCGTTGTTACCTGGGGGGAGACCCAGTACTTC.

This clonotype was recorded many times. The V and J genes are TRBV12-5 and TRBJ2-1; D gene ambiguous. Trimming removed 0 bases at V and 0 bases at J, with 9 bases between. The CDR3 contains 16 residues. Germline CDR1 and CDR2: LGHNT and FRNRAP. CDR3 DNA sequence: TGTGCTAGTGGTTTGGTATCCGTGAGCTCCTACAATGAGCAGTTCTTC. As protein: CASGLVSVSSYNEQFF.

The sample holds a few counts of this clonotype. This chain connects TRBV6-1 to TRBJ1-1; D is unresolved. Deletions cut 2 bases from V and 1 base from J, with 14 bases between. The CDR3 runs 16 residues. Germline CDR1 MNHNS, CDR2 SASEGT. CDR3 nucleotides: TGTGCCAGCAGTGAATTTATTGAGGAAGGGAACACTGAAGCTTTCTTT. This sequence encodes CASSEFIEEGNTEAFF.